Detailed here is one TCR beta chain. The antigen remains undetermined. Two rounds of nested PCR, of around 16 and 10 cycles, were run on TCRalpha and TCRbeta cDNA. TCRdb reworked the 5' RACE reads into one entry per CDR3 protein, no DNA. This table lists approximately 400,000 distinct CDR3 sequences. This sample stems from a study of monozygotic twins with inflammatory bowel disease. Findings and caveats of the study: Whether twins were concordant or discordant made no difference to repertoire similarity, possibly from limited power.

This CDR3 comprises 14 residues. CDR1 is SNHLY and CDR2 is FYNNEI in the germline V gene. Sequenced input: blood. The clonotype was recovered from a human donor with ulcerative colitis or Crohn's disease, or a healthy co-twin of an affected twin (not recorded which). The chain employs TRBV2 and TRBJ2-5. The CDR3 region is CASSEALKQETQYF.